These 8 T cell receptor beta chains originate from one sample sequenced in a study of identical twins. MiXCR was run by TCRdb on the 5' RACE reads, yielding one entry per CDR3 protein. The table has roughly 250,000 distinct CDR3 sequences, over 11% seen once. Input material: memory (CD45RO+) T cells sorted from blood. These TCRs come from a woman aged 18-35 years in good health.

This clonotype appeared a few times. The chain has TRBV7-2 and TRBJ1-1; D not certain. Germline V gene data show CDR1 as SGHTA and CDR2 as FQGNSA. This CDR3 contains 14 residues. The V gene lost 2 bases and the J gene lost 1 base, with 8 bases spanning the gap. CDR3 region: CASSLSPGNTEAFF. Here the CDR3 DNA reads TGTGCCAGCAGCTTATCTCCTGGGAACACTGAAGCTTTCTTT.

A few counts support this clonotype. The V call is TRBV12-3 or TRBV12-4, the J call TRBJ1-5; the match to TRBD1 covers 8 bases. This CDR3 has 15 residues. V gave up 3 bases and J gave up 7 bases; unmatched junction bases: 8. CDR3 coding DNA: TGTGCCAGCAGTTTCTCCCAGGGGGCTCGGCAGCCCCAGCATTTT. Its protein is CASSFSQGARQPQHF.

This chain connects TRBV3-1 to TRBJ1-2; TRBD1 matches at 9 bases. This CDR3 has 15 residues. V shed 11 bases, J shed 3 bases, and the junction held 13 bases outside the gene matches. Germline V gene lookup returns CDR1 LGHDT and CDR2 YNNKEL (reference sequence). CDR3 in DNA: TGTGCCTGCTGCCAGAGGAGGACAGGGGACTATGGCTACACCTTC. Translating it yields CACCQRRTGDYGYTF.

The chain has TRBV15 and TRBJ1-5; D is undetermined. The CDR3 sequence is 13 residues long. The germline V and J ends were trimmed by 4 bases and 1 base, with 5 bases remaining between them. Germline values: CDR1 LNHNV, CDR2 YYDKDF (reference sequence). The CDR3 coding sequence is TGTGCCACCAGCACAGACAGCAATCAGCCCCAGCATTTT. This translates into CATSTDSNQPQHF.

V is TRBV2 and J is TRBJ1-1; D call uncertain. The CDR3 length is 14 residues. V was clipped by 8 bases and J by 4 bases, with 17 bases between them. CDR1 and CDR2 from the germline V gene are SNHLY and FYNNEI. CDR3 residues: CASLPGRRGTEAFF. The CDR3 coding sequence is TGTGCCAGCTTACCCGGAAGACGTGGCACTGAAGCTTTCTTT.

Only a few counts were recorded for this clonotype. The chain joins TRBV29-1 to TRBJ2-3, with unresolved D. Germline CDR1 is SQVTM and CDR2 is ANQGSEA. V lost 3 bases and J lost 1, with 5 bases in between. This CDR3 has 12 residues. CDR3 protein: CSVELGTDTQYF. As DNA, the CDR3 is TGCAGCGTTGAGCTCGGCACAGATACGCAGTATTTT.

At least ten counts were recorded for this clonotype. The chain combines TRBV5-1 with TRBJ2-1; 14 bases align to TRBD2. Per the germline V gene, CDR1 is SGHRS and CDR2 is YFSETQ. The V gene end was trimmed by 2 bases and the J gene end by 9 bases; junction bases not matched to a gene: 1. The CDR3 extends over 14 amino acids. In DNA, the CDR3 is TGCGCCAGCAGCTTTGGGACTAGCGGGAGTGAGCAGTTCTTC. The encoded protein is CASSFGTSGSEQFF.

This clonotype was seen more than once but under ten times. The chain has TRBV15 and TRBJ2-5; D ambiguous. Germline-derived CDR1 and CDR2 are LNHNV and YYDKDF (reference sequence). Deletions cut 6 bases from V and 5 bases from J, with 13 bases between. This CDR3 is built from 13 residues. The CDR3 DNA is TGTGCCACCAGTCAAGGGCCTCAGGAGACCCAGTACTTC. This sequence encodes CATSQGPQETQYF.